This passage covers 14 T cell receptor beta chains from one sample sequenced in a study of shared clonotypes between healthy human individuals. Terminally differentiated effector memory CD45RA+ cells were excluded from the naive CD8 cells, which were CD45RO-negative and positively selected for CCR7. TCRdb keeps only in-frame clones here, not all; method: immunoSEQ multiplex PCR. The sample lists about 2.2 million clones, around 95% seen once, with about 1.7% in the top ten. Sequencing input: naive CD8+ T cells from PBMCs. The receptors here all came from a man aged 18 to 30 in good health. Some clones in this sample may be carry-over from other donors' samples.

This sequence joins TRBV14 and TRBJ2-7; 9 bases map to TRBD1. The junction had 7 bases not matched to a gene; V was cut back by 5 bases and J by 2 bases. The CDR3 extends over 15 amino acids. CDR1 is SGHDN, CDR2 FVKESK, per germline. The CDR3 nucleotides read TGTGCCAGCAGCGTACAGGGGGCAGGCACCTACGAGCAGTACTTC. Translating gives CASSVQGAGTYEQYF.

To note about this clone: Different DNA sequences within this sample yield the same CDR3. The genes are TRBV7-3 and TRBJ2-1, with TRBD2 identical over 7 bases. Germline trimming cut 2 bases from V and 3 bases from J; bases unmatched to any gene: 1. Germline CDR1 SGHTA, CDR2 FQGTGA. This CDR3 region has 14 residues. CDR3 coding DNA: TGTGCCAGCAGCTTAGGCGGGAGCTACAATGAGCAGTTCTTC. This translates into CASSLGGSYNEQFF.

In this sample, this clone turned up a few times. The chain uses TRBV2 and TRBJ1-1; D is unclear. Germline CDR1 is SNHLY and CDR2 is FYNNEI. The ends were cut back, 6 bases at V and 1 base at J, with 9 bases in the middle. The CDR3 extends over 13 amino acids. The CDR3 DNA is TGTGCCAGCAGGCCCCCAGGGAACACTGAAGCTTTCTTT. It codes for CASRPPGNTEAFF.

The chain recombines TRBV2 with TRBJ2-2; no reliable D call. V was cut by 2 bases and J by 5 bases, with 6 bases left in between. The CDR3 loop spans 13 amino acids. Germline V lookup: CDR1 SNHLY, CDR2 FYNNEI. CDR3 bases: TGTGCCAGCAGTGAACCCCGTACCGGGGAGCTGTTTTTT. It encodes CASSEPRTGELFF.

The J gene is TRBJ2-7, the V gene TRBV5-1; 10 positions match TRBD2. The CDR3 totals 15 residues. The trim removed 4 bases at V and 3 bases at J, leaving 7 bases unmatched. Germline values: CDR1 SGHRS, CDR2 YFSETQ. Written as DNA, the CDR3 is TGCGCCAGCAGCACCAGGACTAGCGGCTACTACGAGCAGTACTTC. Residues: CASSTRTSGYYEQYF.

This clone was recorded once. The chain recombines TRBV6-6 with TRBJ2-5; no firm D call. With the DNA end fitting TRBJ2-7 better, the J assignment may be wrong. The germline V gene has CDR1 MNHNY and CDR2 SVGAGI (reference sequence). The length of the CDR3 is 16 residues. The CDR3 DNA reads TGTGCCAGCAGCCCTCGGAGAGCGCCTACGGTATACGAGCAGTACTTC. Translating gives CASSPRRAPTVYEQYF.

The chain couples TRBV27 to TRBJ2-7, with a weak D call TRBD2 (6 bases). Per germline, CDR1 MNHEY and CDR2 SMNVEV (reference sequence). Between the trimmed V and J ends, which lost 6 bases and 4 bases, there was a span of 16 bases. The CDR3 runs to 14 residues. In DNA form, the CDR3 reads TGTGCCAGCAGAGAGGTGCTAGCGTCGTACGAGCAGTACTTC. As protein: CASREVLASYEQYF.

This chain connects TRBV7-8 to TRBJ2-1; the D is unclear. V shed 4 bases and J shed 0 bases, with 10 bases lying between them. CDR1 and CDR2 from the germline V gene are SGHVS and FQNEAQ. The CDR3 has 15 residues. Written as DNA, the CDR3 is TGTGCCAGCAGCTCGACTCCTACCTCCTACAATGAGCAGTTCTTC. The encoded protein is CASSSTPTSYNEQFF. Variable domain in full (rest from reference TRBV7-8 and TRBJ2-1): GAGVSQSPRYKVAKRGQDVALRCDPISGHVSLFWYQQALGQGPEFLTYFQNEAQLDKSGLPSDRFFAERPEGSVSTLKIQRTQQEDSAVYLCASSSTPTSYNEQFFGPGTRLTVL.

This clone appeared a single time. The CDR3 is CASSQDPASGKETQYF. CDR3 bases: TGCGCCAGCAGCCAAGACCCGGCTAGCGGGAAAGAGACCCAGTACTTC. The chain recombines TRBV4-3 with TRBJ2-5; 9 bases match TRBD2. This CDR3 has 16 residues. The trim removed 0 bases at V and 3 bases at J, leaving 5 bases unmatched. Germline V gene data show CDR1 as LGHNA and CDR2 as YSLEER.

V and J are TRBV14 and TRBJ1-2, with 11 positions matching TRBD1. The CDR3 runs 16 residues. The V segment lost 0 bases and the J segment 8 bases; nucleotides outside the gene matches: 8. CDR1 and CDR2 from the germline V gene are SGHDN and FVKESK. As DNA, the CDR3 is TGTGCCAGCAGCCAAGATTGGACAGGGGGCATGCTGGGCTACACCTTC. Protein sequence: CASSQDWTGGMLGYTF.

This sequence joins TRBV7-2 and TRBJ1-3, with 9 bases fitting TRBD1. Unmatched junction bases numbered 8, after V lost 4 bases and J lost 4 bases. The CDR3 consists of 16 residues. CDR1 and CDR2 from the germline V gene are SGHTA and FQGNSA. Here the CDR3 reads CASSSDGQGYGNTIYF. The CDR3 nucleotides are TGTGCCAGCAGCTCGGACGGACAGGGGTACGGAAACACCATATATTTT. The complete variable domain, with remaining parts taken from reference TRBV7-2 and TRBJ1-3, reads GAGVSQSPSNKVTEKGKDVELRCDPISGHTALYWYRQSLGQGLEFLIYFQGNSAPDKSGLPSDRFSAERTGGSVSTLTIQRTQQEDSAVYLCASSSDGQGYGNTIYFGEGSWLTVV.

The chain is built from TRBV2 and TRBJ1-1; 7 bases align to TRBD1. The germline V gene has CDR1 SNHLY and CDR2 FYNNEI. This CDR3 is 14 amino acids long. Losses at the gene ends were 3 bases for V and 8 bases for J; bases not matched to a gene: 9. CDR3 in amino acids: CASSEVGGHSEAFF. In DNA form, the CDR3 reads TGTGCCAGCAGTGAGGTAGGGGGCCATTCCGAAGCTTTCTTT.

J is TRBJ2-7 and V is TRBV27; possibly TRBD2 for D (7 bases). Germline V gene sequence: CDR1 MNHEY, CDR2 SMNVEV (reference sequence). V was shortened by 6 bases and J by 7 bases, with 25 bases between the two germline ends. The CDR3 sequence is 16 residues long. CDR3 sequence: CASRLGTAGAEREQYF. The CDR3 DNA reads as TGTGCCAGCAGACTGGGGACTGCGGGGGCGGAAAGGGAGCAGTACTTC.

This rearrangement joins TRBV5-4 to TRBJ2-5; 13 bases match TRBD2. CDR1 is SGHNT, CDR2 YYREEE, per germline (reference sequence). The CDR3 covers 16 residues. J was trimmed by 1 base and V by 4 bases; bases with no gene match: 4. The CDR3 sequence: CASSMGLAGLQETQYF. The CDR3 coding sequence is TGTGCCAGCAGCATGGGACTAGCGGGACTCCAAGAGACCCAGTACTTC.